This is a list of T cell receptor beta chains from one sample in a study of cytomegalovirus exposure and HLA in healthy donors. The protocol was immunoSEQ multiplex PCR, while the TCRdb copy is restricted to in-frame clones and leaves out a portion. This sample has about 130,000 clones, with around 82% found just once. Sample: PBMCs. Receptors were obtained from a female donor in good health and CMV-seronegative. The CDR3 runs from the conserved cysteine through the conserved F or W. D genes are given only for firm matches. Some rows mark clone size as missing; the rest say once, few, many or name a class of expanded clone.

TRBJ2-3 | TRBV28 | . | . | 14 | TGTGCCAGCAGTCCCCACGGGAGTGGGGATACGCAGTATTTT | CASSPHGSGDTQYF
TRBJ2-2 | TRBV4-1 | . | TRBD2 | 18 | TGCGCCAGCAGCCAAGGGCCCCCCCTAGCGGATAACACCGGGGAGCTGTTTTTT | CASSQGPPLADNTGELFF
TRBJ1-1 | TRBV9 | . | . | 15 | TGTGCCAGCAGCCCTCCGGAGGCGCTGAACACTGAAGCTTTCTTT | CASSPPEALNTEAFF
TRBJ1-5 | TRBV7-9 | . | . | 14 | TGTGCCAGCAGCTTAGAGGGGTGGGATCAGCCCCAGCATTTT | CASSLEGWDQPQHF
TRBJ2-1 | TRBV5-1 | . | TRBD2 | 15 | TGCGCCAGCAGAGCGGGACTAGCGGCCGTCAATGAGCAGTTCTTC | CASRAGLAAVNEQFF
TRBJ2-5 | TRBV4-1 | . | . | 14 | TGCGCCAGCTCGCAACGGACTCTCCAAGAGACCCAGTACTTC | CASSQRTLQETQYF
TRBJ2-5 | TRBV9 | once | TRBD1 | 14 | TGTGCCAGTAGCTTCACAGGGGTAGGGGAGACCCAGTACTTC | CASSFTGVGETQYF
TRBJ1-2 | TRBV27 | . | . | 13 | TGTGCCAGCAGTTTTGCGGGGGCCCTTGGCTACACCTTC | CASSFAGALGYTF
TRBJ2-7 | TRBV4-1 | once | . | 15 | TGCGCCAGCAGCCCCCCCGCGGGGTTATTCTACGAGCAGTACTTC | CASSPPAGLFYEQYF
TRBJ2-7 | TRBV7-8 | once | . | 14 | TGTGCCAGCAGCTTAACCCCAGGGTCCTACGAGCAGTACTTC | CASSLTPGSYEQYF
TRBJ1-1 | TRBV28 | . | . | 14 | TGTGCCAGCAGTTTACCGACAAGGAACACTGAAGCTTTCTTT | CASSLPTRNTEAFF
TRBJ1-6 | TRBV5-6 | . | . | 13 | TGTGCCAGCAGCCCCGGGGTTTATTCACCCCTCCACTTT | CASSPGVYSPLHF
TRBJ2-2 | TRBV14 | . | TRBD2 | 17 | TGTGCCAGCAGCCAGGCTAGCGGGAGGGCGAACACCGGGGAGCTGTTTTTT | CASSQASGRANTGELFF
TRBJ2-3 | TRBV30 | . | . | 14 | TGTGCCTGGAACCCGGCGGGATGGGCAGATACGCAGTATTTT | CAWNPAGWADTQYF
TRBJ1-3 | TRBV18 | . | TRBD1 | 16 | TGTGCCAGCTCATCGTCCGACAGGGATGACGGAAACACCATATATTTT | CASSSSDRDDGNTIYF